Below, 20 T cell receptor beta chains from the same sample are listed, as sequenced in a study of cytotoxic CD8 clonotypes in ibrutinib-treated CLL. Repertoires were generated with immunoSEQ multiplex PCR, while TCRdb's copy carries only in-frame clones and drops some. The data hold about 140,000 clones, with less than 95% observed a single time. Sequenced material: PBMCs, taken after 12 months of ibrutinib treatment. The receptors derive from a human donor with chronic lymphocytic leukemia.

The chain couples TRBV6-6 to TRBJ2-7; 8 nucleotides agree with TRBD1. The CDR3 consists of 12 residues. J gave up 7 bases and V 5 bases, and 4 bases lay outside the gene matches. In germline, CDR1 is MNHNY, CDR2 SVGAGI (reference sequence). The CDR3 nucleotides are TGTGCCAGCAGTCAGGGACAGGTAGAGCAGTACTTC. As protein: CASSQGQVEQYF.

This chain joins TRBV6-5 and TRBJ2-7, with D unclear. Deletions cut 4 bases from V and 4 bases from J, with 5 bases between. CDR3 length: 11 amino acids. The germline V gene has CDR1 MNHEY and CDR2 SVGAGI. CDR3: CASSSLYEQYF. The CDR3 bases are TGTGCCAGCAGTTCCCTTTACGAGCAGTACTTC.

The chain employs TRBV4-3 and TRBJ2-7; D not certain. Germline V gives CDR1 LGHNA, CDR2 YSLEER. The CDR3 covers 10 residues. Deletions cut 4 bases from V and 6 bases from J, with 4 bases between. CDR3 coding DNA: TGCGCCAGCAGCCTCCCCGAGCAGTACTTC. It specifies CASSLPEQYF.

Of note for this clone: Other nucleotide sequences from this sample produce the same CDR3. This CDR3 is CASSLVRTGGTGELFF. The CDR3 DNA reads as TGTGCCAGCAGTTTAGTCCGGACAGGGGGCACCGGGGAGCTGTTTTTT. The chain joins TRBV27 to TRBJ2-2; TRBD1 aligns across 10 bases. Trimming removed 2 bases from V and 4 bases from J; junction bases left unmatched: 4. Germline CDR1 and CDR2: MNHEY and SMNVEV (reference sequence). This CDR3 has 16 residues.

This clone has just one count. The chain links TRBV7-2 to TRBJ2-7; D remains ambiguous. V lost 1 base and J lost 3, with 7 bases in between. The germline V gene has CDR1 SGHTA and CDR2 FQGNSA. The CDR3 loop spans 13 amino acids. The CDR3 loop reads CASSLGGFYEQYF. The CDR3 DNA reads TGTGCCAGCAGCTTAGGAGGTTTCTACGAGCAGTACTTC.

This clone has only a few counts. The chain employs TRBV19 and TRBJ1-2; D unresolved. The CDR3 runs 11 residues. The germline gives CDR1 LNHDA, CDR2 SQIVND (reference sequence). V was pared by 4 bases and J by 3 bases, with 3 bases between. As DNA, the CDR3 is TGTGCCAGTAGTAAGGACTATGGCTACACCTTC. It yields the protein CASSKDYGYTF.

This clone has more than one count but fewer than ten. V usage is TRBV7-8 and J usage is TRBJ1-1, with D hard to call. Trimming cost V 5 bases and J 1 base, with 8 bases left between them. CDR1 is SGHVS and CDR2 is FQNEAQ in the germline V gene. There are 13 residues in the CDR3. CDR3 amino acids: CASSRSWNTEAFF. The DNA for the CDR3 is TGTGCCAGCAGCCGGTCGTGGAACACTGAAGCTTTCTTT.

The V gene is TRBV29-1, the J gene TRBJ2-3; TRBD2 might be the D (5 bases). Germline lookup yields CDR1 SQVTM and CDR2 ANQGSEA. The CDR3 is made up of 11 amino acids. V shed 7 bases and J shed 4 bases, with 9 bases lying between them. The CDR3 loop is CSAQRADTQYF. The CDR3 DNA is TGCAGCGCCCAGAGGGCAGATACGCAGTATTTT.

V and J are TRBV6-5 and TRBJ1-5, with D unclear. CDR3 size: 14 residues. Trimming pared 7 bases from V and 0 bases from J, leaving 10 bases between. The germline gives CDR1 MNHEY, CDR2 SVGAGI. The CDR3 protein is CASKRAGSNQPQHF. CDR3 DNA sequence: TGTGCCAGCAAACGGGCGGGTAGCAATCAGCCCCAGCATTTT.

The chain recombines TRBV10-3 with TRBJ2-7; weak D call: TRBD1 (5 bases). This CDR3 spans 14 amino acids. Trimming left V 0 bases short and J 3 bases short, with 9 bases between. Germline loops: CDR1 ENHRY, CDR2 SYGVKD. The CDR3 coding sequence is TGTGCCATCAGTGAGTCTTCAGGGAACTACGAGCAGTACTTC. This sequence encodes CAISESSGNYEQYF.

The chain carries TRBV2 and TRBJ2-5, with TRBD2 identical over 8 bases. V gave up 9 bases and J gave up 2 bases; unmatched junction bases: 5. Germline lookup yields CDR1 SNHLY and CDR2 FYNNEI. CDR3 size: 13 residues. DNA for the CDR3: TGTGCCAGTACTAGCGGCATTCAAGAGACCCAGTACTTC. It encodes CASTSGIQETQYF. The variable domain in full, completed from reference TRBV2 and TRBJ2-5, reads EPEVTQTPSHQVTQMGQEVILRCVPISNHLYFYWYRQILGQKVEFLVSFYNNEISEKSEIFDDQFSVERPDGSNFTLKIRSTKLEDSAMYFCASTSGIQETQYFGPGTRLLVL.

The chain employs TRBV19 and TRBJ1-2; maybe TRBD1 (6 bases). Trimming pared 3 bases from V and 6 bases from J, leaving 17 bases between. This CDR3 is 15 amino acids long. In germline, CDR1 is LNHDA, CDR2 SQIVND (reference sequence). The CDR3 DNA reads TGTGCCAGTAGTATGGAACAGGGTGGTTTGGATGGCTACACCTTC. As protein: CASSMEQGGLDGYTF.

The J gene is TRBJ1-2, the V gene TRBV4-1, with D tentatively TRBD1 (5 bases). The CDR3 totals 13 residues. Germline-derived CDR1 and CDR2 are MGHRA and YSYEKL. The V and J ends lost 1 base and 6 bases respectively, with 9 bases between them. This CDR3 reads CASSQGGGNGYTF. The CDR3 bases are TGCGCCAGCAGCCAAGGGGGGGGAAATGGCTACACCTTC.

Only one count was recorded for this clone. V and J are TRBV6-4 and TRBJ2-2; D is possibly TRBD2 (5 bases). Germline CDR1 is MRHNA and CDR2 is SNTAGT. Trimming took 8 bases from V and 6 from J, leaving 13 bases between them. The CDR3 is 13 residues long. The CDR3 spells CASRGNVAGELFF. DNA of the CDR3: TGTGCCAGCCGAGGGAATGTAGCCGGGGAGCTGTTTTTT.

The rearrangement uses TRBV7-6 and TRBJ1-3, with D maybe TRBD1 (5 bases). Germline lookup yields CDR1 SGHVS and CDR2 FNYEAQ. The V gene lost 5 bases and the J gene lost 0 bases, with 11 bases spanning the gap. This CDR3 has 15 residues. The CDR3 coding sequence is TGTGCCAGCAGCCCAGCAGGGCTCTCTGGAAACACCATATATTTT. As protein: CASSPAGLSGNTIYF.

This clone has just one count. The J gene is TRBJ2-3, the V gene TRBV27; no reliable D call. Trimming left V 2 bases short and J 0 bases short, with 9 bases between. The germline V gene has CDR1 MNHEY and CDR2 SMNVEV (reference sequence). CDR3 length equals 15 residues. As DNA, the CDR3 is TGTGCCAGCAGTTTAGAAAGGGCCAGCACAGATACGCAGTATTTT. Translation: CASSLERASTDTQYF.

This clone was recorded once. This chain links TRBV11-2 with TRBJ2-4; 12 nucleotides agree with TRBD2. CDR1 and CDR2 from the germline V gene are SGHAT and FQNNGV. With V trimmed by 1 base and J by 6 bases, 10 bases remained unmatched. The CDR3 is 18 residues long. The CDR3 DNA follows: TGTGCCAGCAGCTTAGTTGGGCTAGCGGGAGGGCCGGGAAACATTCAGTACTTC. This encodes CASSLVGLAGGPGNIQYF.

V and J are TRBV28 and TRBJ2-1; 8 nucleotides match TRBD1. J lost 5 bases, V lost 2 bases, and 5 bases had no gene match. Germline CDR1 and CDR2: MDHEN and SYDVKM. The CDR3 length is 15 residues. In DNA, the CDR3 is TGTGCCAGCAGTTTAGGGGACAGGTATAACAATGAGCAGTTCTTC. Amino acid sequence: CASSLGDRYNNEQFF. Full variable domain (remainder filled in from reference TRBV28 and TRBJ2-1): DVKVTQSSRYLVKRTGEKVFLECVQDMDHENMFWYRQDPGLGLRLIYFSYDVKMKEKGDIPEGYSVSREKKERFSLILESASTNQTSMYLCASSLGDRYNNEQFFGPGTRLTVL.

The genes are TRBV27 and TRBJ2-7; 8 nucleotides match TRBD1. Looked up from germline, CDR1 is MNHEY and CDR2 is SMNVEV (reference sequence). The CDR3 sequence is 13 residues long. J gave up 2 bases and V 6 bases, and 3 bases lay outside the gene matches. In DNA form, the CDR3 reads TGTGCCAGCAGCCGGGACAGGACCTACGAGCAGTACTTC. It translates to CASSRDRTYEQYF.

V and J are TRBV18 and TRBJ1-1; D call uncertain. CDR1 is KGHSH and CDR2 is LQKENI in the germline V gene. V was clipped by 8 bases and J by 1 base, with 11 bases between them. The CDR3 sequence is 13 residues long. In DNA form, the CDR3 reads TGTGCCAGCGCCGGTGGTAGGAACACTGAAGCTTTCTTT. Translated, it gives CASAGGRNTEAFF.